A selection of T cell receptor beta chains follows, all from one sample in a study of control samples from healthy donors and cancer patients. Libraries were prepared by immunoSEQ multiplex PCR; TCRdb keeps only in-frame clonotypes and omits some of them. The sample has about 85,000 clones; 90% are singletons. Sequencing input: blood. Every receptor here comes from a woman between 18 and 29 years old in good health. The CDR3 runs from the conserved cysteine through the conserved F or W. A D gene is named only where the DNA matches it firmly. Not all rows give a size; the values are once, few, many and, for expanded clones, a class.

V	size	J	D	DNA	CDR3
TRBV6-6	.	TRBJ1-2	.	TGTGCCAGCAGTATCGGGACATCCTATGGCTACACCTTC	CASSIGTSYGYTF
TRBV10-3	.	TRBJ1-1	TRBD1	TGTGCCATCAGTGAGCCGGACAGGGCCATGAACACTGAAGCTTTCTTT	CAISEPDRAMNTEAFF
TRBV7-6	.	TRBJ2-5	TRBD2	TGTGCCAGCAGCTTAAATCCGGGCGCGGGGGGTATCGAGACCCAGTACTTC	CASSLNPGAGGIETQYF
TRBV27	.	TRBJ1-6	TRBD1	TGTGCCAGCGGGAGGGACAGCAATAATTCACCCCTCCACTTT	CASGRDSNNSPLHF
TRBV6-5	.	TRBJ1-1	.	TGTGCCAGCACCCAACGGGCGGGGAACACTGAAGCTTTCTTT	CASTQRAGNTEAFF
TRBV7-9	.	TRBJ2-3	.	TGTGCCAGCAGCGAGACTAGTGGAGGAGATACGCAGTATTTT	CASSETSGGDTQYF
TRBV13	few	TRBJ1-3	TRBD1	TGTGCCAGCAGCTCGGACAGGGCTAGCTCTGGAAACACCATATATTTT	CASSSDRASSGNTIYF
TRBV4-1	.	TRBJ2-5	.	TGCGCCAGCAGCCTAACTTTGGGTCCCCAAGAGACCCAGTACTTC	CASSLTLGPQETQYF
TRBV20-1	few	TRBJ2-3	.	TGCAGTGCTAGGACGGATACGCAGTATTTT	CSARTDTQYF
TRBV6-8	.	TRBJ2-7	TRBD2	TGTGCCAGCAGTTACCCAGGACTAGCGGGATGCTCCTACGAGCAGTACTTC	CASSYPGLAGCSYEQYF
TRBV3-1/TRBV3-2	.	TRBJ2-7	.	TGTGCCAGCAGCCAACAGGGGAATTCCTACGAGCAGTACTTC	CASSQQGNSYEQYF
TRBV29-1	.	TRBJ1-2	.	TGCAGTATCACCTCAGGACGGGGTATGGATGGCTACACCTTC	CSITSGRGMDGYTF
TRBV19	.	TRBJ1-1	.	TGTGCCAGTAGTATAGTGGGGGGGACTACTGAAGCTTTCTTT	CASSIVGGTTEAFF
TRBV11-2	.	TRBJ1-1	.	TGTGCCAGCAGCTTTTCAGGGGTACGGGCCGAAGCTTTCTTT	CASSFSGVRAEAFF
TRBV29-1	few	TRBJ2-3	.	TGCAGCGCCGTGACTCGGGCGGGCACAGATACGCAGTATTTT	CSAVTRAGTDTQYF
TRBV5-1	.	TRBJ2-3	TRBD2	TGCGCCAGCAGCTTTAGCGGGGGGAGCGCAGATACGCAGTATTTT	CASSFSGGSADTQYF
TRBV24-1	once	TRBJ2-1	.	TGTGCCACCAGTGATTCAACGAGAAGCTCCTACAATGAGCAGTTCTTC	CATSDSTRSSYNEQFF
TRBV15	.	TRBJ1-5	.	TGTGCCACCAGCAACAGCTATAGCAATCAGCCCCAGCATTTT	CATSNSYSNQPQHF
TRBV3-1/TRBV3-2	.	TRBJ2-3	TRBD2	TGTGCCAGCAGCCTCAGACTAGCGGGGGCCACTAGCACAGATACGCAGTATTTT	CASSLRLAGATSTDTQYF
TRBV6-2/TRBV6-3	.	TRBJ1-1	TRBD1	TGTGCCAGCAGTTCGACAGGGGGGAAGGTAGCTTTCTTT	CASSSTGGKVAFF
TRBV13	.	TRBJ2-2	TRBD1	TGTGCCAGCAGCCCCCCGGGACAGGGGTTTACCGGGGAGCTGTTTTTT	CASSPPGQGFTGELFF
TRBV5-6	few	TRBJ2-3	TRBD2	TGTGCCAGCAGCTACCTCACTAGCGGGGACAGCACAGATACGCAGTATTTT	CASSYLTSGDSTDTQYF
TRBV9	.	TRBJ2-3	TRBD1	TGTGCCAGCAGCGTAGGGGGGACAGGTAGCACAGATACGCAGTATTTT	CASSVGGTGSTDTQYF
TRBV11-2	.	TRBJ2-3	.	TGTGCCAGCAGCTTAGGGGGCGGGGAGTGGGCAGATACGCAGTATTTT	CASSLGGGEWADTQYF
TRBV19	once	TRBJ1-1	.	TGTGCCAGTAGAAAACAGGGGAACACTGAAGCTTTCTTT	CASRKQGNTEAFF
TRBV6-5	.	TRBJ2-1	TRBD2	TGTGCCAGCAGTTACTTGGGACTAGCTGATGAGCAGTTCTTC	CASSYLGLADEQFF
TRBV4-2	.	TRBJ2-5	.	TGTGCCAGCAGCCAAGATACTCCTAGCCAAGAGACCCAGTACTTC	CASSQDTPSQETQYF
TRBV6-6	.	TRBJ1-4	TRBD1	TGTGCCAGCAGCCCCCCGACAGGGGGTGATGAAAAACTGTTTTTT	CASSPPTGGDEKLFF
TRBV5-5	.	TRBJ1-2	.	TGTGCCAGCAGCTTAGAGGGGTACGGCTACACCTTC	CASSLEGYGYTF